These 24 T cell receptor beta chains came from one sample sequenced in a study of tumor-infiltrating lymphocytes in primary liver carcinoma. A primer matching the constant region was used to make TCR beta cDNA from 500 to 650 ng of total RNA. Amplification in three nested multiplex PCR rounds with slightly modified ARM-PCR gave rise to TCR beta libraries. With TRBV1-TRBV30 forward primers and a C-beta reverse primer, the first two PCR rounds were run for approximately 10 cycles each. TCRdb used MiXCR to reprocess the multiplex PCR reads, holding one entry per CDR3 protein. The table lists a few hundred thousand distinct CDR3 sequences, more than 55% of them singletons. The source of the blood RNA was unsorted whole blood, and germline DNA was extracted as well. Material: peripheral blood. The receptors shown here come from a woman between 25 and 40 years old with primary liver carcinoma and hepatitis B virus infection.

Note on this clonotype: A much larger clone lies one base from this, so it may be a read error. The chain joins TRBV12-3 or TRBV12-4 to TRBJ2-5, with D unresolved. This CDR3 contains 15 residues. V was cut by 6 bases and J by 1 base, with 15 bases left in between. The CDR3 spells CASSQSVNLQETQYF. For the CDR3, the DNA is TGTGCCAGCAGCCAATCAGTGAACCTCCAAGAGACCCAGTACTTC.

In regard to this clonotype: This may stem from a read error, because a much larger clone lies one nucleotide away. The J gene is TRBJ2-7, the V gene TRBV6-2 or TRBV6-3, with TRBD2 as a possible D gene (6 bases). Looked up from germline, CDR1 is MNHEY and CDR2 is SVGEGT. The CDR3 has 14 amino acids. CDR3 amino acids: CVSSHTPRAGEQYF. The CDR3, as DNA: TGTGTCAGCAGTCACACACCCCGAGCGGGCGAGCAGTACTTC.

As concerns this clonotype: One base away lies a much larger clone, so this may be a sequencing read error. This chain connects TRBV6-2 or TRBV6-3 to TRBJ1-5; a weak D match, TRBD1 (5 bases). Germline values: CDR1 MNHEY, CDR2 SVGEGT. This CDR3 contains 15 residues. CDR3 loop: CGSSYLGTFNQPQHF. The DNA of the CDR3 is TGTGGCAGCAGTTACCTGGGGACGTTCAATCAGCCCCAGCATTTT.

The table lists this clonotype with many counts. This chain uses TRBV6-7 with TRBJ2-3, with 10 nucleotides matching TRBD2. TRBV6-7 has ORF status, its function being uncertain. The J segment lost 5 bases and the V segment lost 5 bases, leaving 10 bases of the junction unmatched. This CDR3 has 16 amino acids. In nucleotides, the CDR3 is TGTGCCAGCAGTCCCCTAGCGGGAGTTGTGATAGATACGCAGTATTTT. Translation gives CASSPLAGVVIDTQYF.

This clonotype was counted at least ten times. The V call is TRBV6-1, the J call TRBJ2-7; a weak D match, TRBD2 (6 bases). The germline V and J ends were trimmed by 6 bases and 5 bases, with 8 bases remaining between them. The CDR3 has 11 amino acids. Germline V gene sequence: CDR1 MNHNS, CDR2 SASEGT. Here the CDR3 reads CASREGNEQYF. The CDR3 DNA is TGTGCCAGCAGGGAGGGAAACGAGCAGTACTTC.

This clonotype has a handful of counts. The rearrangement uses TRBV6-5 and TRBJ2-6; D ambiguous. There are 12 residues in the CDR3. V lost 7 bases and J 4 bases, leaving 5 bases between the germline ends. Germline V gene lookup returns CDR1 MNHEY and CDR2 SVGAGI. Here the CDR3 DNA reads TGTGCCAGCACTTCGGGGGCCAACGTCCTGACTTTC. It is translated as CASTSGANVLTF.

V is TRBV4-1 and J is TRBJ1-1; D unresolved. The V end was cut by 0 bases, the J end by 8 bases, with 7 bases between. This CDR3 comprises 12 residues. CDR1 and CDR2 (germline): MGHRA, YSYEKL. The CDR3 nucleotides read TGCGCCAGCAGCCAAGACCCAGAAGAAGCTTTCTTT. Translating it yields CASSQDPEEAFF.

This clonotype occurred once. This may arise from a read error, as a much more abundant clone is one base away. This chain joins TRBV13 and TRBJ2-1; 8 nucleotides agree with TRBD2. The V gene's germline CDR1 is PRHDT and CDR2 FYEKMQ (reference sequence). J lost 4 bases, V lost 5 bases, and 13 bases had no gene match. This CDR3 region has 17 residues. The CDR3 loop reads CASSPGLVGGGYNEQFF. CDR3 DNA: TGTGCCAGCAGCCCGGGACTAGTGGGAGGAGGGTACAATGAGCAGTTCTTC.

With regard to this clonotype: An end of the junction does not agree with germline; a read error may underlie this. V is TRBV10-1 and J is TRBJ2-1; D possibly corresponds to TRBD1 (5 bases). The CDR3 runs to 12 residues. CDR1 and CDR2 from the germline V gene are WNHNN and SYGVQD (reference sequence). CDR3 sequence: CASGYRNNELFF. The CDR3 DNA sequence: TGCGCCAGCGGATACAGGAACAATGAGCTGTTCTTC.

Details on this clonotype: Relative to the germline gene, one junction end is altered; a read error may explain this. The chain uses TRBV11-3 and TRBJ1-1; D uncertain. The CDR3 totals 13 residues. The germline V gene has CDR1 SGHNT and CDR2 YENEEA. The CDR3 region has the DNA TGTGTCAGCTGCTTTGGGGTGTACACTGAAGCTTTCTTT. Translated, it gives CVSCFGVYTEAFF.

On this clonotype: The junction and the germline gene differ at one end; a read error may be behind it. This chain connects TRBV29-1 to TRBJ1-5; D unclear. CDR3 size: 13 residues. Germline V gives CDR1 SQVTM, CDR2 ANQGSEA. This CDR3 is CSVGAGPNQLQHF. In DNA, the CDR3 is TGCAGCGTTGGGGCCGGACCCAATCAGCTCCAGCATTTT.

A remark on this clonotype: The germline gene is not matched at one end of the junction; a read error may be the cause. CDR3 nucleotides: TGTGCCAGCAGCACCTACCCCGTGAGCGAAGAAACCCATTACTTC. Its translation is CASSTYPVSEETHYF. This chain uses TRBV12-3 or TRBV12-4 with TRBJ2-5; D is ambiguous. This CDR3 is built from 15 residues.

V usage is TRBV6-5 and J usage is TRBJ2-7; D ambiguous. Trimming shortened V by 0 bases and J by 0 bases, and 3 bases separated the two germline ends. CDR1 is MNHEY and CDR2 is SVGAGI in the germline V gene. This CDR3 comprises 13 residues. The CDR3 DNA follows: TGTGCCAGCAGTTACTCGATCTCCTACGAGCAGTACTTC. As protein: CASSYSISYEQYF.

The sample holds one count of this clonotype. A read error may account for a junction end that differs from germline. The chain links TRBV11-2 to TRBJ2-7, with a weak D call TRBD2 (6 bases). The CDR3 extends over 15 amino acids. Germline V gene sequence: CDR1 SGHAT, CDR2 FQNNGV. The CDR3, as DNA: TGTCCCAGCTGCTCCCCAACCGGGACTCCCTACGAGCAGTACTTC. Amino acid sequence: CPSCSPTGTPYEQYF.

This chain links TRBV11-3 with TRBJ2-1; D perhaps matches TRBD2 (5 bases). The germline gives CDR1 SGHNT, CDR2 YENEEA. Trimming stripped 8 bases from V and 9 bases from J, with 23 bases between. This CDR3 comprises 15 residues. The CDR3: CASAPRLWHGGEQFF. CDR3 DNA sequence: TGTGCCAGCGCCCCGAGACTATGGCATGGTGGTGAGCAGTTCTTC.

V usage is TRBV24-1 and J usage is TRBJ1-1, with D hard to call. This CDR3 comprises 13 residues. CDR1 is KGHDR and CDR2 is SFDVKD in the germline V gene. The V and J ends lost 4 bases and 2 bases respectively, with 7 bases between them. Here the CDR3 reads CATSEPGNTEAFF. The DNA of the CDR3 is TGTGCCACCAGTGAACCGGGTAACACTGAAGCTTTCTTT.

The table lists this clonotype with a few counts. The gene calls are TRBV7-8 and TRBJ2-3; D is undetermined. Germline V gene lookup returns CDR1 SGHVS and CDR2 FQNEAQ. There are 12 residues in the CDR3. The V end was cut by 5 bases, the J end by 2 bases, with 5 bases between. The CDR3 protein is CASSLFTDTQYF. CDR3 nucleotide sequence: TGTGCCAGCAGCCTATTCACAGATACGCAGTATTTT.

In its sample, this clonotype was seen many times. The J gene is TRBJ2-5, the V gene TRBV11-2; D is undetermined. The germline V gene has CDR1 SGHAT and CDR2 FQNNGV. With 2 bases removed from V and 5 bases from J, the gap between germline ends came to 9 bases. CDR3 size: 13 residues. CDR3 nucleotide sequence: TGTGCCAGCAGCTTACCAGCTACGGAGACCCAGTACTTC. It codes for CASSLPATETQYF.

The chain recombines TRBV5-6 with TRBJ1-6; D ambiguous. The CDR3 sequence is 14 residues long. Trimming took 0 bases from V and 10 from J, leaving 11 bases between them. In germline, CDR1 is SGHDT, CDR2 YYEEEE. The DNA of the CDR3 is TGTGCCAGCAGCTTGGTAGCACTGGGATCACCCCTCCACTTT. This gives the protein CASSLVALGSPLHF.

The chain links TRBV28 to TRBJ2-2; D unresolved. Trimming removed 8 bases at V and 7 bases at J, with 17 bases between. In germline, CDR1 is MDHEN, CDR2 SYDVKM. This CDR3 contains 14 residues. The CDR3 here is CASHKWGYGGELFF. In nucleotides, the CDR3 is TGTGCCAGCCATAAGTGGGGATATGGCGGGGAGCTGTTTTTT.

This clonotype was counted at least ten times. CDR3 nucleotide sequence: TGTGCCAGCAGCTTAGGTTCGGGCAGGGGTGGAGGCAATGAGCAGTTCTTC. This codes for CASSLGSGRGGGNEQFF. This chain joins TRBV11-3 and TRBJ2-1; D may be TRBD1 (6 bases). Germline lookup yields CDR1 SGHNT and CDR2 YENEEA. The CDR3 spans 17 residues. Trimming removed 1 base at V and 6 bases at J, with 19 bases between.

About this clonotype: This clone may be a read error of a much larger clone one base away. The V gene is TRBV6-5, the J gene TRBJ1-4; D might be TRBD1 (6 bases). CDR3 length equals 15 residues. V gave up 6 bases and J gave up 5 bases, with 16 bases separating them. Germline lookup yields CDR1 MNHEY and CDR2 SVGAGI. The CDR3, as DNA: TGTGCCAGCAGAATGATGGACAGCTTGAATGAAAAACTGTTTTTT. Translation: CASRMMDSLNEKLFF.

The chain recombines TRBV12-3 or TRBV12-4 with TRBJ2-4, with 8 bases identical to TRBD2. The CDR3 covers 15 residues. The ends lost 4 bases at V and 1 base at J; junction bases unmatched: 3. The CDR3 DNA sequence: TGTGCCAGCAGTTGGGGCGGGAGGGCCAAAAACATTCAGTACTTC. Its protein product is CASSWGGRAKNIQYF.

Written as DNA, the CDR3 is TGTGCCTGCAACCCAGGGGGGACTAATTCAAATTACAATGAGCAGTTCTTC. Translating gives CACNPGGTNSNYNEQFF. The chain links TRBV11-2 to TRBJ2-1, with D possibly being TRBD1 or TRBD2 (7 bases each). Germline loops: CDR1 SGHAT, CDR2 FQNNGV. This CDR3 comprises 17 residues. Trimming cost V 11 bases and J 4 bases, with 27 bases left between them.